This TCR beta chain was sequenced in a study of blood T cell repertoires in COVID-19. Within 2 weeks of study entry, exposed participants had contacted a PCR-confirmed or clinician-diagnosed COVID-19 case. The method was immunoSEQ multiplex PCR; TCRdb's version includes in-frame clones alone and lacks a portion of them. The data contain roughly 200,000 clones, about four fifths of them singletons. The sequencing sample was made of PBMCs or T cells enriched from blood (not recorded which). This receptor was identified in a woman aged 45-65 years who had been exposed to COVID-19.

CDR3 DNA: TGCGCCAGCAGCTTATCCGGGACAGGGGTCGGGGAGCTGTTTTTT. It translates to CASSLSGTGVGELFF. V gene TRBV5-1 combines with J gene TRBJ2-2, with 10 nucleotides matching TRBD1. This CDR3 comprises 15 residues. Per the germline V gene, CDR1 is SGHRS and CDR2 is YFSETQ. The V gene end was trimmed by 2 bases and the J gene end by 7 bases; junction bases not matched to a gene: 5.